This T cell receptor beta chain originates from a study of cytomegalovirus exposure and HLA in healthy donors. Study outcomes and limitations: TCR beta V- and J-gene trimming, according to a later analysis, was linked to a missense DCLRE1C variant.

Healthy bone marrow donors supplied every sample. The PCR had 60 Vbeta and 13 Jbeta primers. The repertoire was sequenced with immunoSEQ multiplex PCR; TCRdb's copy has only in-frame clones and lacks some. Of roughly 100,000 clones listed, more than 65% are singletons. In germline, CDR1 is KGHSH, CDR2 LQKENI. Trimming pared 0 bases from V and 3 bases from J, leaving 9 bases between. The CDR3 sequence is 15 residues long. Concerning this clone: Its target is unknown.

The sequence was obtained from a man aged 35 to 55 in good health and CMV-seropositive. The V call is TRBV18, the J call TRBJ1-5, with D unresolved. Sequences were obtained from PBMCs. The CDR3 region is CASSPPTQTNQPQHF. For the CDR3, the DNA is TGTGCCAGCTCACCACCGACACAGACCAATCAGCCCCAGCATTTT.